This T cell receptor beta chain stems from a study of T cells in Graves' hyperthyroidism and ophthalmopathy. Study details: Before any treatment, at initial diagnosis, peripheral blood was collected.

Amplification targeted TCR beta CDR3 regions from RNA transcripts. Initially, a first-round RT-PCR of the TCR CDR3 employed the HTBI primer set. TCRdb passed the multiplex PCR reads through MiXCR, listing each CDR3 protein once. The sample consists of fewer than 500,000 distinct CDR3 sequences, about 15% of them appearing once. General study points: The authors' 13 V-J model separated ophthalmopathy from stable hyperthyroidism. A median roughly six months before onset, the model predicted ophthalmopathy.

The study excluded patients with uncontrolled infection, other autoimmune disease, pregnancy or lactation. This CDR3 has 14 residues. The germline V gene has CDR1 SGHTA and CDR2 FQGNSA. In the case of this clonotype: Its antigen is as yet unknown. The junction and the germline gene differ at one end; a read error may be behind it.

V and J are TRBV7-2 and TRBJ2-3; D may be TRBD2 (6 bases). The specimen was blood. The TCR originated in a man between 18 and 35 years old with Graves' ophthalmopathy. The CDR3 protein is CASSGLRSTDTQYF. CDR3 DNA sequence: TGTGCTAGCAGCGGACTAAGGAGCACAGATACGCAGTATTTT. The full variable domain, rest sourced from reference TRBV7-2 and TRBJ2-3, is GAGVSQSPSNKVTEKGKDVELRCDPISGHTALYWYRQSLGQGLEFLIYFQGNSAPDKSGLPSDRFSAERTGGSVSTLTIQRTQQEDSAVYLCASSGLRSTDTQYFGPGTRLTVL.